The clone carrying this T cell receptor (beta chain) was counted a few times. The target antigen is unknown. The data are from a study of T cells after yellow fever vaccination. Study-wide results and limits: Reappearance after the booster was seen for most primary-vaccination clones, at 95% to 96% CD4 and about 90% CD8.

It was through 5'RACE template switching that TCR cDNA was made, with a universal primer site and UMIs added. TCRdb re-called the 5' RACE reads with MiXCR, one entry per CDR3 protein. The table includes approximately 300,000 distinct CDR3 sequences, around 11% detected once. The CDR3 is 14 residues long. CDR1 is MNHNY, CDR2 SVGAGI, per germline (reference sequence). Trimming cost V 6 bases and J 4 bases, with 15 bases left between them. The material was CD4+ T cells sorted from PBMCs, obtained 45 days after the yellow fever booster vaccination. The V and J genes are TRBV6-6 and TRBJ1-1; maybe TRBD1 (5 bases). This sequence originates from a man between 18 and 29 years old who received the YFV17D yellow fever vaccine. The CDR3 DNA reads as TGTGCCAGCAGCCGAGCCGCGGGGGGCACTGAAGCTTTCTTT. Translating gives CASSRAAGGTEAFF.